Below, 22 T cell receptor beta chains from the same sample are listed, as sequenced in a study of cytomegalovirus exposure and HLA in healthy donors. It was with 60 Vbeta and 13 Jbeta primers that the PCR ran. Measured with immunoSEQ multiplex PCR; TCRdb has only the in-frame clones, and not every one. The sample records about 170,000 clones, 77% being singletons. Material: PBMCs. The receptors were sampled from a woman in her twenties or thirties in good health and CMV-seropositive.

CDR3 sequence (DNA): TGTGCCATCAGTGAAGGTAGCGGGAGGGCCTCCGAGCAGTTCTTC. Translated, it gives CAISEGSGRASEQFF. The chain links TRBV10-3 to TRBJ2-1, with 11 positions matching TRBD2. The ends lost 3 bases at V and 10 bases at J; junction bases unmatched: 8. Looked up from germline, CDR1 is ENHRY and CDR2 is SYGVKD. The CDR3 totals 15 residues.

The chain joins TRBV4-2 to TRBJ2-3; 10 bases are shared with TRBD2. The length of the CDR3 is 20 residues. J was trimmed by 0 bases and V by 1 base; bases with no gene match: 13. Germline V gene sequence: CDR1 LGHNA, CDR2 YNFKEQ. The CDR3 protein is CASSQVGLAGDLRSTDTQYF. The CDR3 DNA sequence: TGTGCCAGCAGCCAAGTCGGGCTAGCGGGGGACCTAAGGAGCACAGATACGCAGTATTTT.

The rearrangement uses TRBV6-5 and TRBJ2-1; 9 bases agree with TRBD2. CDR1 and CDR2 from the germline V gene are MNHEY and SVGAGI. The J segment lost 9 bases and the V segment lost 5 bases, leaving 11 bases of the junction unmatched. CDR3 size: 15 residues. The CDR3 is CASSPAALAGTEQFF. DNA for the CDR3: TGTGCCAGCAGTCCTGCGGCGCTAGCGGGAACTGAGCAGTTCTTC.

J is TRBJ1-1 and V is TRBV29-1, with TRBD1 identical over 11 bases. The CDR3 covers 13 residues. V was pared by 6 bases and J by 6 bases, with 6 bases of the junction left unmatched. CDR1 SQVTM and CDR2 ANQGSEA come from the germline V gene. The CDR3 coding sequence is TGCAGCGTGGGACAGGGGGGTAAGTCTGAAGCTTTCTTT. It translates to CSVGQGGKSEAFF. The complete variable domain, with remaining parts taken from reference TRBV29-1 and TRBJ1-1, reads SAVISQKPSRDICQRGTSLTIQCQVDSQVTMMFWYRQQPGQSLTLIATANQGSEATYESGFVIDKFPISRPNLTFSTLTVSNMSPEDSSIYLCSVGQGGKSEAFFGQGTRLTVV.

This clone has a handful of counts. V usage is TRBV16 and J usage is TRBJ1-1; TRBD1 matches 7 bases. This CDR3 comprises 15 residues. V shed 4 bases and J 0 bases; nucleotides not matched to a gene: 5. Germline CDR1 reads KGHSY; CDR2 reads FQNENV. CDR3 coding DNA: TGTGCCAGCAGCCGAAACAGGGGAATGAACACTGAAGCTTTCTTT. It yields the protein CASSRNRGMNTEAFF.

Concerning this clone itself: A read error may account for a junction end that differs from germline. The genes are TRBV7-2 and TRBJ2-1; TRBD2 matches 11 bases. This CDR3 comprises 15 residues. Germline V gives CDR1 SGHTA, CDR2 FQGNSA. CDR3: CASRLAGGDYNEQFF. Here the CDR3 DNA reads TGTGCCAGCAGATTAGCGGGAGGGGACTACAATGAGCAGTTCTTC. The variable domain in full, with the rest retrieved from reference TRBV7-2 and TRBJ2-1, is GAGVSQSPSNKVTEKGKDVELRCDPISGHTALYWYRQSLGQGLEFLIYFQGNSAPDKSGLPSDRFSAERTGGSVSTLTIQRTQQEDSAVYLCASRLAGGDYNEQFFGPGTRLTVL.

V is TRBV4-1 and J is TRBJ2-3; no definite D call. Trimming pared 6 bases from V and 3 bases from J, leaving 19 bases between. Germline assignment: CDR1 MGHRA and CDR2 YSYEKL. The CDR3 loop spans 16 amino acids. CDR3 region: CASRPTGGEPTDTQYF. The CDR3 coding sequence is TGCGCCAGCAGACCCACGGGTGGCGAGCCAACAGATACGCAGTATTTT.

The chain recombines TRBV7-9 with TRBJ1-4; D is unclear. The CDR3 sequence is 15 residues long. Germline assignment: CDR1 SEHNR and CDR2 FQNEAQ (reference sequence). Trimming shortened V by 8 bases and J by 4 bases, and 17 bases separated the two germline ends. Here the CDR3 DNA reads TGTGCCAGCTCTGAGAACGCGGGAGGTAATGAAAAACTGTTTTTT. This sequence encodes CASSENAGGNEKLFF.

V and J are TRBV5-5 and TRBJ1-4; no firm D call. The germline V and J ends were trimmed by 6 bases and 0 bases, with 9 bases remaining between them. Germline CDR1 is SGHKS and CDR2 is YYEKEE (reference sequence). The CDR3 is 14 residues long. The CDR3 coding sequence is TGTGCCAGCATGACCGGGGCAACTAATGAAAAACTGTTTTTT. Translated, it gives CASMTGATNEKLFF.

The chain employs TRBV28 and TRBJ2-7; weak D call: TRBD1 (5 bases). Germline CDR1 MDHEN, CDR2 SYDVKM. V was shortened by 4 bases and J by 2 bases, with 9 bases between the two germline ends. CDR3 length: 13 amino acids. The CDR3 region is CASSSGFPYEQYF. The CDR3 bases are TGTGCCAGCAGTTCAGGGTTCCCCTACGAGCAGTACTTC. The variable domain in full, completed from reference TRBV28 and TRBJ2-7, reads DVKVTQSSRYLVKRTGEKVFLECVQDMDHENMFWYRQDPGLGLRLIYFSYDVKMKEKGDIPEGYSVSREKKERFSLILESASTNQTSMYLCASSSGFPYEQYFGPGTRLTVT.

The chain couples TRBV9 to TRBJ2-3; D is uncertain. CDR1 is SGDLS, CDR2 YYNGEE, per germline. The ends were cut back, 4 bases at V and 0 bases at J, with 9 bases in the middle. There are 14 residues in the CDR3. CDR3 DNA sequence: TGTGCCAGCAGCCCCACGAGGAGCACAGATACGCAGTATTTT. It is translated as CASSPTRSTDTQYF.

The gene calls are TRBV6-1 and TRBJ1-2; D is perhaps TRBD1 (5 bases). Germline V lookup: CDR1 MNHNS, CDR2 SASEGT. V was cut by 5 bases and J by 0 bases, with 7 bases left in between. The CDR3 extends over 13 amino acids. The CDR3 protein is CASSPTANYGYTF. The CDR3, as DNA: TGTGCCAGCAGTCCGACAGCTAACTATGGCTACACCTTC.

The chain couples TRBV30 to TRBJ1-5; no definite D call. Germline V gene data show CDR1 as GTSNPN and CDR2 as SVGIG (reference sequence). V dropped 0 bases and J dropped 6 bases, with 9 bases sitting between them. The CDR3 covers 13 residues. CDR3 sequence reads: CAWSVLGGQPQHF. The CDR3 nucleotides are TGTGCCTGGAGTGTCCTAGGCGGTCAGCCCCAGCATTTT.

The chain couples TRBV6-6 to TRBJ1-1, with 8 bases matching TRBD1. V lost 8 bases to trimming and J lost 1 base; unmatched junction nucleotides: 6. Germline CDR1 MNHNY, CDR2 SVGAGI (reference sequence). CDR3 length equals 14 residues. The CDR3 reads CASGRQGSNTEAFF. CDR3 coding DNA: TGTGCCAGCGGACGACAGGGGTCGAACACTGAAGCTTTCTTT.

V gene TRBV27 combines with J gene TRBJ2-7; 8 nucleotides agree with TRBD1. The CDR3 totals 14 residues. The V gene end was trimmed by 6 bases and the J gene end by 4 bases; junction bases not matched to a gene: 8. Germline V gene data show CDR1 as MNHEY and CDR2 as SMNVEV (reference sequence). CDR3 in DNA: TGTGCCAGCAGGCCTTTGGACAGGGAATACGAGCAGTACTTC. Amino acids: CASRPLDREYEQYF.

There are a few counts of this clone. The chain joins TRBV5-1 to TRBJ1-1; TRBD1 matches 8 bases. With V trimmed by 0 bases and J by 1 base, 8 bases remained unmatched. CDR3 length equals 17 residues. Per germline, CDR1 SGHRS and CDR2 YFSETQ. CDR3 region: CASSLASRTGTNTEAFF. CDR3 nucleotide sequence: TGCGCCAGCAGCTTGGCCTCTAGGACAGGGACGAACACTGAAGCTTTCTTT.

This sequence joins TRBV11-3 and TRBJ2-1; weak D call: TRBD1 (6 bases). Per germline, CDR1 SGHNT and CDR2 YENEEA. The CDR3 covers 15 residues. Trimming removed 7 bases at V and 6 bases at J, with 19 bases between. The chain's CDR3 is CASTVGAGAFNEQFF. CDR3 sequence (DNA): TGTGCCAGCACGGTTGGGGCAGGGGCTTTCAATGAGCAGTTCTTC.

The CDR3 loop is CASIDRDRVSYFDYPIKAFF. The CDR3 coding sequence is TGTGCCAGTATCGATAGGGACAGGGTAAGCTATTTCGACTATCCCATCAAAGCTTTCTTT. The chain carries TRBV19 and TRBJ1-1; 9 bases agree with TRBD1. This CDR3 has 20 residues. Germline lookup yields CDR1 LNHDA and CDR2 SQIVND (reference sequence). Trimming took 7 bases from V and 9 from J; bases not matched to a gene: 30.

V gene TRBV27 combines with J gene TRBJ1-2, with TRBD1 matching over 8 bases. V gave up 6 bases and J gave up 8 bases; unmatched junction bases: 8. The CDR3 length is 13 residues. CDR1 and CDR2 (germline): MNHEY, SMNVEV (reference sequence). The CDR3 loop is CASRKTGEWGYTF. CDR3 nucleotide sequence: TGTGCCAGCAGGAAGACAGGGGAGTGGGGCTACACCTTC.

This clone was seen a single time. The chain employs TRBV10-1 and TRBJ2-3; 11 bases are a match to TRBD2. Per germline, CDR1 WNHNN and CDR2 SYGVQD (reference sequence). This CDR3 contains 15 residues. The ends lost 6 bases at V and 0 bases at J; junction bases unmatched: 2. The CDR3 bases are TGCGCCAGCAGCAGGACTAGCGGGAGCACAGATACGCAGTATTTT. Residues: CASSRTSGSTDTQYF.

The chain recombines TRBV11-3 with TRBJ2-7; D possibly corresponds to TRBD1 (5 bases). The CDR3 runs to 13 residues. V lost 5 bases and J lost 6, with 14 bases in between. CDR1 is SGHNT and CDR2 is YENEEA in the germline V gene. The CDR3 sequence is CASSPGAESEQYF. Written as DNA, the CDR3 is TGTGCCAGCAGCCCTGGGGCCGAAAGCGAGCAGTACTTC. The variable domain in full, completed from reference TRBV11-3 and TRBJ2-7, reads EAGVVQSPRYKIIEKKQPVAFWCNPISGHNTLYWYLQNLGQGPELLIRYENEEAVDDSQLPKDRFSAERLKGVDSTLKIQPAELGDSAVYLCASSPGAESEQYFGPGTRLTVT.

The gene calls are TRBV28 and TRBJ1-1, with D possibly matching TRBD1 (6 bases). The germline V gene has CDR1 MDHEN and CDR2 SYDVKM. V gave up 5 bases and J gave up 1 base, with 14 bases separating them. This CDR3 region has 15 residues. In DNA form, the CDR3 reads TGTGCCAGCAGTCCAACCGGGACACCGAACACTGAAGCTTTCTTT. Its translation is CASSPTGTPNTEAFF. Looking up the rest from reference TRBV28 and TRBJ1-1 gives the full variable domain: DVKVTQSSRYLVKRTGEKVFLECVQDMDHENMFWYRQDPGLGLRLIYFSYDVKMKEKGDIPEGYSVSREKKERFSLILESASTNQTSMYLCASSPTGTPNTEAFFGQGTRLTVV.